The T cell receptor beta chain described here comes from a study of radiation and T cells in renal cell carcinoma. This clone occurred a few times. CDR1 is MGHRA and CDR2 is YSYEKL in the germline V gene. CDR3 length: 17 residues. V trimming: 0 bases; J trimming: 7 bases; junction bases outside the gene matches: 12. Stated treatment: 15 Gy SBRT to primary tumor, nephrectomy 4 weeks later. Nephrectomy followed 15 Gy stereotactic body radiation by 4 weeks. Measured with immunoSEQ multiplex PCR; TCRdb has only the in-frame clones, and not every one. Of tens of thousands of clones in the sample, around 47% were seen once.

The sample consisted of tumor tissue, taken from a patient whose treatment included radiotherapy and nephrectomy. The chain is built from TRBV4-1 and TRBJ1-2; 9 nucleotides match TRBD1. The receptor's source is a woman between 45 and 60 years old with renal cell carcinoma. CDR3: CASSQDLSAETGGGYTF. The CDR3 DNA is TGCGCCAGCAGCCAAGACCTGAGTGCTGAGACAGGGGGTGGCTACACCTTC.